The 32 T cell receptor beta chains reported below all come from one sample, sequenced in a study of cytomegalovirus exposure and HLA in healthy donors. Both 60 Vbeta primers and 13 Jbeta primers went into the PCR. Generated by immunoSEQ multiplex PCR, the TCRdb table keeps only in-frame clones and is missing some. The sample has 150,000 to 170,000 clones, 65% to 75% seen once. The sample taken for sequencing was PBMCs. The origin of the receptors is a man younger than 35 in good health and CMV-seronegative.

This clone has only a few counts. The chain uses TRBV28 and TRBJ2-1, with 7 bases fitting TRBD1. Looked up from germline, CDR1 is MDHEN and CDR2 is SYDVKM. The V and J ends lost 6 bases and 0 bases, in that order; junction bases with no gene match: 5. This CDR3 has 15 residues. CDR3 in amino acids: CASSRRTGSYNEQFF. In DNA form, the CDR3 reads TGTGCCAGCAGCCGGCGGACAGGCTCCTACAATGAGCAGTTCTTC.

The V gene is TRBV5-5, the J gene TRBJ2-5; unclear D gene. The V gene's germline CDR1 is SGHKS and CDR2 YYEKEE (reference sequence). The ends were cut back, 3 bases at V and 4 bases at J, with 13 bases in the middle. The CDR3 has 14 residues. The CDR3 coding sequence is TGTGCCAGCAGCTCGGCACAGTTCCTAGAGACCCAGTACTTC. Protein sequence: CASSSAQFLETQYF. The variable domain in full, with the rest retrieved from reference TRBV5-5 and TRBJ2-5, is DAGVTQSPTHLIKTRGQQVTLRCSPISGHKSVSWYQQVLGQGPQFIFQYYEKEERGRGNFPDRFSARQFPNYSSELNVNALLLGDSALYLCASSSAQFLETQYFGPGTRLLVL.

This clone turned up a few times. V usage is TRBV7-9 and J usage is TRBJ2-3; D may be TRBD2 (5 bases). Germline CDR1 is SEHNR and CDR2 is FQNEAQ (reference sequence). Trimming cost V 6 bases and J 6 bases, with 19 bases left between them. The CDR3 loop spans 15 amino acids. DNA for the CDR3: TGTGCCAGCAGTTCCCCGACAAAACCGGGGGATACGCAGTATTTT. Residues: CASSSPTKPGDTQYF.

This clone was counted only a few times. The chain carries TRBV6-4 and TRBJ1-1; tentative D call: TRBD1 (6 bases). V gave up 4 bases and J gave up 6 bases, with 12 bases separating them. Per the germline V gene, CDR1 is MRHNA and CDR2 is SNTAGT. The CDR3 sequence is 13 residues long. CDR3: CASSVGGAAEAFF. CDR3 DNA sequence: TGTGCCAGCAGTGTAGGGGGGGCCGCTGAAGCTTTCTTT.

The chain couples TRBV6-1 to TRBJ2-7; 11 bases are shared with TRBD2. Trimming removed 3 bases from V and 3 bases from J; junction bases left unmatched: 4. The CDR3 is 15 amino acids. CDR1 and CDR2 (germline): MNHNS, SASEGT. The CDR3 spells CASSDPGLADYEQYF. The CDR3 coding sequence is TGTGCCAGCAGTGACCCGGGACTAGCGGACTACGAGCAGTACTTC.

The chain combines TRBV4-2 with TRBJ2-3; maybe TRBD1 (7 bases). V shed 0 bases and J shed 3 bases, with 16 bases lying between them. CDR3 length equals 17 residues. The germline V gene has CDR1 LGHNA and CDR2 YNFKEQ. CDR3: CASSQEWRGRTTDTQYF. The CDR3, as DNA: TGTGCCAGCAGCCAAGAGTGGAGGGGGCGTACTACAGATACGCAGTATTTT.

This CDR3 is CAWSHLTASGNTIYF. The DNA of the CDR3 is TGTGCCTGGAGCCACCTAACAGCTTCTGGAAACACCATATATTTT. The J gene is TRBJ1-3, the V gene TRBV30; the D is unclear. Germline lookup yields CDR1 GTSNPN and CDR2 SVGIG (reference sequence). The CDR3 extends over 15 amino acids. V lost 3 bases and J lost 1, with 13 bases in between.

This clone was counted a single time. The chain carries TRBV10-3 and TRBJ2-1, with D possibly TRBD2 on 6 matching bases. V lost 4 bases and J 0 bases, leaving 13 bases between the germline ends. The germline V gene has CDR1 ENHRY and CDR2 SYGVKD. The CDR3 sequence is 16 residues long. The CDR3 DNA reads as TGTGCCATCAGTGGGAGCGGGTCTCACTCCTACAATGAGCAGTTCTTC. Its translation: CAISGSGSHSYNEQFF.

This clone appeared once. The V call is TRBV6-4, the J call TRBJ1-4; D might be TRBD1 (6 bases). CDR1 is MRHNA, CDR2 SNTAGT, per germline. V lost 0 bases to trimming and J lost 6 bases, with 11 bases between them. This CDR3 has 15 residues. CDR3 bases: TGTGCCAGCAGTGACTCTCGGGGGGCCTATGAAAAACTGTTTTTT. As protein: CASSDSRGAYEKLFF.

The chain links TRBV6-6 to TRBJ1-5; 8 nucleotides align to TRBD1. Germline lookup yields CDR1 MNHNY and CDR2 SVGAGI (reference sequence). The CDR3 runs 16 residues. The J segment lost 6 bases and the V segment lost 2 bases, leaving 9 bases of the junction unmatched. As DNA, the CDR3 is TGTGCCAGCAGTTACGGCCCAGGGGGCCCCGCTCAGCCCCAGCATTTT. This sequence encodes CASSYGPGGPAQPQHF.

The chain links TRBV5-1 to TRBJ1-3, with D possibly TRBD1 on 5 matching bases. The V and J ends lost 4 bases and 4 bases respectively, with 18 bases between them. From germline, CDR1 is SGHRS and CDR2 YFSETQ. The CDR3 is 16 amino acids. In DNA form, the CDR3 reads TGCGCCAGCAGCCGTGATGGGGGGACGGGAGGAAACACCATATATTTT. This translates into CASSRDGGTGGNTIYF.

The chain carries TRBV6-1 and TRBJ1-4; the D gene is possibly TRBD1 (6 bases). Trimming removed 7 bases at V and 8 bases at J, with 20 bases between. This CDR3 is 15 amino acids long. Looked up from germline, CDR1 is MNHNS and CDR2 is SASEGT. The CDR3 DNA is TGTGCCAGCACCGAGCAAGGGGGGGCGAGAGAAAAACTGTTTTTT. Residues: CASTEQGGAREKLFF.

The chain links TRBV6-5 to TRBJ1-5; possibly TRBD1 for D (5 bases). Trimming left V 0 bases short and J 8 bases short, with 11 bases between. CDR3 length equals 14 residues. Germline V gene lookup returns CDR1 MNHEY and CDR2 SVGAGI. The CDR3 loop is CASSYSLTGEPQHF. The CDR3 bases are TGTGCCAGCAGTTACTCCTTGACGGGGGAGCCCCAGCATTTT.

V gene TRBV10-1 combines with J gene TRBJ2-3, with 12 bases fitting TRBD2. CDR1 is WNHNN and CDR2 is SYGVQD in the germline V gene (reference sequence). The CDR3 has 16 residues. The V and J ends lost 2 bases and 1 base, in that order; junction bases with no gene match: 1. CDR3 coding DNA: TGCGCCAGCAGTGAGGGACTAGCGGGGCGCACAGATACGCAGTATTTT. Amino acids: CASSEGLAGRTDTQYF.

The genes are TRBV7-9 and TRBJ2-2; 7 positions agree with TRBD1. The V gene end was trimmed by 5 bases and the J gene end by 1 base; junction bases not matched to a gene: 4. This CDR3 comprises 15 residues. The germline gives CDR1 SEHNR, CDR2 FQNEAQ (reference sequence). The CDR3 DNA sequence: TGTGCCAGCAGCCTAGGACAGGTGAACACCGGGGAGCTGTTTTTT. It is translated as CASSLGQVNTGELFF.

This clone was seen a single time. This rearrangement joins TRBV6-5 to TRBJ1-1; 7 bases line up with TRBD1. The germline V gene encodes CDR1 MNHEY and CDR2 SVGAGI. V lost 0 bases to trimming and J lost 2 bases; unmatched junction nucleotides: 6. The CDR3 is 16 residues long. CDR3 sequence reads: CASSYSGQAPNTEAFF. In DNA, the CDR3 is TGTGCCAGCAGTTACTCCGGACAGGCCCCTAACACTGAAGCTTTCTTT.

The rearrangement joins TRBV28 to TRBJ2-2, with a weak D call TRBD2 (5 bases). Trimming took off 1 base at V and 5 bases at J, with 11 bases between the two ends. CDR3 length equals 15 residues. Germline CDR1 MDHEN, CDR2 SYDVKM. The CDR3 region is CASSLFGVGTGELFF. Here the CDR3 DNA reads TGTGCCAGCAGTTTATTCGGGGTAGGAACCGGGGAGCTGTTTTTT.

V usage is TRBV19 and J usage is TRBJ2-1, with a weak D call TRBD1 (6 bases). The germline gives CDR1 LNHDA, CDR2 SQIVND (reference sequence). The CDR3 is made up of 14 amino acids. V lost 4 bases to trimming and J lost 4 bases, with 11 bases between them. For the CDR3, the DNA is TGTGCCAGTAGTACGGACAGTTCATACAATGAGCAGTTCTTC. Protein sequence: CASSTDSSYNEQFF.

The rearrangement uses TRBV18 and TRBJ1-3, with unresolved D. CDR3 length: 16 residues. Germline V gene data show CDR1 as KGHSH and CDR2 as LQKENI. Deletions cut 3 bases from V and 0 bases from J, with 12 bases between. CDR3 protein: CASSPVAGISGNTIYF. The CDR3 DNA is TGTGCCAGCTCACCGGTCGCCGGTATCTCTGGAAACACCATATATTTT.

The chain has TRBV27 and TRBJ2-7, with D maybe TRBD1 (5 bases). Germline V gene data show CDR1 as MNHEY and CDR2 as SMNVEV (reference sequence). CDR3 length equals 18 residues. Trimming took 5 bases from V and 0 from J, leaving 23 bases between them. This CDR3 reads CASSPTSKRGPSSYEQYV. The DNA for the CDR3 is TGTGCCAGCAGTCCCACCTCGAAAAGGGGTCCCAGCTCCTACGAGCAGTACGTC.

This chain joins TRBV4-1 and TRBJ2-7; 7 nucleotides line up with TRBD2. CDR1 MGHRA and CDR2 YSYEKL come from the germline V gene. The CDR3 length is 17 residues. The V and J ends lost 0 bases and 2 bases, in that order; junction bases with no gene match: 10. CDR3 bases: TGCGCCAGCAGCCAAGAAGTTGGAGCGGGGCGACCCTACGAGCAGTACGTC. Its protein is CASSQEVGAGRPYEQYV.

The rearrangement links TRBV4-1 to TRBJ1-2, with a possible D match to TRBD1 (6 bases). Germline CDR1 MGHRA, CDR2 YSYEKL. The CDR3 extends over 14 amino acids. The V end lost 1 base, the J end lost 2 bases, and 8 bases lay between the germline ends. The CDR3 coding sequence is TGCGCCAGCAGCCAAGGGGGGCTGAACTATGGCTACACCTTC. It translates to CASSQGGLNYGYTF.

The chain links TRBV14 to TRBJ2-1; 7 bases match TRBD2. In germline, CDR1 is SGHDN, CDR2 FVKESK. V shed 4 bases and J 4 bases; nucleotides not matched to a gene: 7. This CDR3 is 15 amino acids long. The CDR3 is CASSLGGDQYNEQFF. CDR3 bases: TGTGCCAGCAGCCTTGGGGGGGACCAATACAATGAGCAGTTCTTC.

The chain couples TRBV2 to TRBJ2-7; D call uncertain. Germline values: CDR1 SNHLY, CDR2 FYNNEI. This CDR3 is built from 13 residues. Trimming took off 4 bases at V and 3 bases at J, with 10 bases between the two ends. The CDR3 nucleotides read TGTGCCAGCAGTGTACGAGTAAACTACGAGCAGTACTTC. It translates to CASSVRVNYEQYF.

The chain couples TRBV27 to TRBJ1-6; 9 nucleotides align to TRBD1. V was clipped by 2 bases and J by 7 bases; unmatched bases: 0. Germline V lookup: CDR1 MNHEY, CDR2 SMNVEV (reference sequence). The length of the CDR3 is 14 residues. CDR3 nucleotides: TGTGCCAGCAGTTTAGACAGGGGGAATTCACCCCTCCACTTT. It encodes CASSLDRGNSPLHF.

Comments on this clone: A read error may produce the germline difference seen at one junction end. This chain connects TRBV6-1 to TRBJ2-6, with 7 bases that match TRBD1. Germline V gives CDR1 MNHNS, CDR2 SASEGT. The CDR3 covers 14 residues. CDR3 bases: TGTGCCAAGACTGAGGGGGCTGGGGCCAACGGCCTGACTTTC. Translating it yields CAKTEGAGANGLTF.

The chain couples TRBV4-1 to TRBJ2-5, with 9 bases aligning to TRBD2. V trimming: 4 bases; J trimming: 2 bases; junction bases outside the gene matches: 11. Per the germline V gene, CDR1 is MGHRA and CDR2 is YSYEKL. The length of the CDR3 is 17 residues. The CDR3 region has the DNA TGCGCCAGCAGCCTTCACGAAGCGGGGGGTGGTCAAGAGACCCAGTACTTC. Residues: CASSLHEAGGGQETQYF.

This chain connects TRBV6-4 to TRBJ2-1, with 9 bases matching TRBD2. Per germline, CDR1 MRHNA and CDR2 SNTAGT. With V trimmed by 6 bases and J by 8 bases, 2 bases remained unmatched. CDR3 length: 12 amino acids. In DNA, the CDR3 is TGTGCCAGCAGCCGCGGGGGGGATGAGCAGTTCTTC. It specifies CASSRGGDEQFF.

The chain couples TRBV19 to TRBJ2-1, with 10 bases fitting TRBD1. After removal of 5 bases from V and 9 bases from J, the junction contained 7 bases not matched to a gene. The CDR3 is made up of 14 amino acids. Germline V gene sequence: CDR1 LNHDA, CDR2 SQIVND (reference sequence). CDR3 nucleotide sequence: TGTGCCAGTAGTCCCGGACAGGGGGTGGTTGAGCAGTTCTTC. This encodes CASSPGQGVVEQFF. The complete variable domain, with remaining parts taken from reference TRBV19 and TRBJ2-1, reads DGGITQSPKYLFRKEGQNVTLSCEQNLNHDAMYWYRQDPGQGLRLIYYSQIVNDFQKGDIAEGYSVSREKKESFPLTVTSAQKNPTAFYLCASSPGQGVVEQFFGPGTRLTVL.

This clone was detected only once. This chain links TRBV30 with TRBJ1-6; no clear D gene. The CDR3 runs 12 residues. Germline CDR1 is GTSNPN and CDR2 is SVGIG (reference sequence). Trimming pared 2 bases from V and 9 bases from J, leaving 8 bases between. For the CDR3, the DNA is TGTGCCTGGAGTATTGGGCGTTCACCCCTCCACTTT. Its protein product is CAWSIGRSPLHF.

The V call is TRBV7-9, the J call TRBJ2-3; TRBD1 matches 7 bases. The germline CDR1 and CDR2 sequences are SEHNR and FQNEAQ (reference sequence). The CDR3 totals 16 residues. Trimming at V came to 4 bases and at J to 1 base, leaving 8 bases not matched to a gene. In nucleotides, the CDR3 is TGTGCCAGCAGCTCGGCGACAGGGTCTGGCACAGATACGCAGTATTTT. This sequence encodes CASSSATGSGTDTQYF.

The chain joins TRBV11-2 to TRBJ2-7, with D tentatively TRBD2 (5 bases). The CDR3 is 14 amino acids. Between the trimmed V and J ends, which lost 5 bases and 2 bases, there was a span of 13 bases. Germline V gene data show CDR1 as SGHAT and CDR2 as FQNNGV. The CDR3 loop reads CASSTGSLTYEQYF. The CDR3 DNA reads TGTGCCAGCAGCACGGGATCCCTAACCTACGAGCAGTACTTC. The variable domain in full, completed from reference TRBV11-2 and TRBJ2-7, reads EAGVAQSPRYKIIEKRQSVAFWCNPISGHATLYWYQQILGQGPKLLIQFQNNGVVDDSQLPKDRFSAERLKGVDSTLKIQPAKLEDSAVYLCASSTGSLTYEQYFGPGTRLTVT.